A single sample gave rise to the 26 T cell receptor beta chains below, sequenced in a study of blood T cell repertoires in COVID-19. Assay used: immunoSEQ multiplex PCR; TCRdb lists only in-frame clones, some missing. The data show under 400,000 clones, approximately 83% seen once. The sequenced sample was PBMCs or T cells enriched from blood (not recorded which). The receptors originated from a woman in her forties with acute COVID-19.

This rearrangement joins TRBV30 to TRBJ2-5; D unresolved. The V gene's germline CDR1 is GTSNPN and CDR2 SVGIG (reference sequence). The CDR3 spans 22 residues. V lost 0 bases and J 2 bases, leaving 34 bases between the germline ends. CDR3 nucleotides: TGTGCCTGGAGTGTTATCCCATACCTCTCACCCCCCCGACACAATCTACAAGAGACCCAGTACTTC. Translating it yields CAWSVIPYLSPPRHNLQETQYF.

The chain joins TRBV27 to TRBJ1-2; D might be TRBD1 (6 bases). Trimming cost V 2 bases and J 4 bases, with 8 bases left between them. The CDR3 runs to 13 residues. CDR1 is MNHEY and CDR2 is SMNVEV in the germline V gene (reference sequence). CDR3 DNA: TGTGCCAGCAGTTTAGGACAGTTCTATGGCTACACCTTC. The encoded protein is CASSLGQFYGYTF.

This clone came up once. J is TRBJ1-1 and V is TRBV2, with 9 bases that match TRBD1. V dropped 1 base and J dropped 1; count of bases not matched to a gene: 10. The CDR3 covers 18 residues. Germline values: CDR1 SNHLY, CDR2 FYNNEI. In nucleotides, the CDR3 is TGTGCCAGCAGTGAAGACCCTCCAACAGGGGGCTGGAACACTGAAGCTTTCTTT. This translates into CASSEDPPTGGWNTEAFF.

The rearrangement uses TRBV3-1 (or the pseudogene TRBV3-2) and TRBJ1-6; the match to TRBD1 covers 8 bases. Trimming took 3 bases from V and 6 from J; bases not matched to a gene: 7. The CDR3 spans 16 residues. Looked up from germline, CDR1 is LGHDT and CDR2 is YNNKEL (reference sequence). In DNA, the CDR3 is TGTGCCAGCAGCCAGGAGACAGGGGCGCTTAATTCACCCCTCCACTTT. Translated, it gives CASSQETGALNSPLHF.

V gene TRBV27 combines with J gene TRBJ2-1, with 7 bases aligning to TRBD1. Germline values: CDR1 MNHEY, CDR2 SMNVEV (reference sequence). The CDR3 spans 17 residues. The trim removed 2 bases at V and 5 bases at J, leaving 12 bases unmatched. The DNA of the CDR3 is TGTGCCAGCAGTTTAATACACCCGGGACAGAAAAACAATGAGCAGTTCTTC. The encoded protein is CASSLIHPGQKNNEQFF.

The gene calls are TRBV15 and TRBJ1-2, with 8 positions matching TRBD1. Germline V gene data show CDR1 as LNHNV and CDR2 as YYDKDF (reference sequence). The CDR3 runs 15 residues. J was trimmed by 4 bases and V by 5 bases; bases with no gene match: 9. DNA for the CDR3: TGTGCCACCAGCGGGTTCAGGGGGCCCAGCTATGGCTACACCTTC. It is translated as CATSGFRGPSYGYTF.

The chain employs TRBV27 and TRBJ1-2; 7 positions agree with TRBD1. Trimming cost V 4 bases and J 8 bases; bases outside gene matches: 10. Germline V gene data show CDR1 as MNHEY and CDR2 as SMNVEV (reference sequence). This CDR3 comprises 14 residues. CDR3 residues: CASSYRDRAGGYTF. For the CDR3, the DNA is TGTGCCAGCAGTTACCGCGACAGGGCCGGGGGCTACACCTTC.

The chain combines TRBV7-6 with TRBJ2-1, with D possibly being TRBD2 (6 bases). The V gene lost 2 bases and the J gene lost 8 bases, with 19 bases spanning the gap. Germline CDR1 and CDR2: SGHVS and FNYEAQ. This CDR3 is 16 amino acids long. The DNA of the CDR3 is TGTGCCAGCAGCTTATGGGGTCGGGGAGGTACGCATGAGCAGTTCTTC. Its translation is CASSLWGRGGTHEQFF.

The V call is TRBV18, the J call TRBJ2-7, with 10 positions matching TRBD1. The germline CDR1 and CDR2 sequences are KGHSH and LQKENI. The junction had 2 bases not matched to a gene; V was cut back by 0 bases and J by 6 bases. This CDR3 region has 14 residues. The CDR3 DNA is TGTGCCAGCTCACCACCGGGACAGGGGCTCGAGCAGTACTTC. Encoded protein: CASSPPGQGLEQYF.

The gene calls are TRBV5-3 and TRBJ2-3; 7 bases agree with TRBD2. TRBV5-3 is designated an ORF whose function remains uncertain. V trimming: 5 bases; J trimming: 0 bases; junction bases outside the gene matches: 6. The CDR3 is 15 residues long. CDR3 DNA sequence: TGTGCCAGAAGTCGGGACTATATGAGCACAGATACGCAGTATTTT. Its translation: CARSRDYMSTDTQYF.

The chain links TRBV10-3 to TRBJ2-3; perhaps TRBD2 as D (5 bases). Germline V gene lookup returns CDR1 ENHRY and CDR2 SYGVKD. Trimming pared 7 bases from V and 8 bases from J, leaving 22 bases between. The CDR3 sequence is 15 residues long. In DNA, the CDR3 is TGTGCCATCATGAATTTCGTCGGGGTCGAGGTTACGCAGTATTTT. Translated, it gives CAIMNFVGVEVTQYF.

There are many counts of this clone. J is TRBJ2-1 and V is TRBV3-1 (or the pseudogene TRBV3-2), with D unclear. The CDR3 loop spans 16 amino acids. The V end lost 0 bases, the J end lost 2 bases, and 11 bases lay between the germline ends. CDR1 and CDR2 from the germline V gene are LGHDT and YNNKEL (reference sequence). CDR3: CASSQDTGAPYNEQFF. CDR3 sequence (DNA): TGTGCCAGCAGCCAAGATACCGGAGCCCCCTACAATGAGCAGTTCTTC.

This clone was seen a single time. V usage is TRBV24-1 and J usage is TRBJ2-3; D perhaps matches TRBD2 (5 bases). CDR1 and CDR2 (germline): KGHDR, SFDVKD. V dropped 5 bases and J dropped 6 bases, with 11 bases sitting between them. This CDR3 comprises 13 residues. Here the CDR3 reads CATSGGVPDTQYF. In nucleotides, the CDR3 is TGTGCCACCAGTGGGGGAGTCCCCGATACGCAGTATTTT.

The rearrangement joins TRBV9 to TRBJ2-7, with TRBD2 identical over 7 bases. V dropped 4 bases and J dropped 1; count of bases not matched to a gene: 14. CDR3 length: 17 amino acids. The V gene's germline CDR1 is SGDLS and CDR2 YYNGEE. The CDR3 DNA is TGTGCCAGCAGCCCGTCGGTGGGCGGGAGAATGTCCTACGAGCAGTACTTC. Amino acid sequence: CASSPSVGGRMSYEQYF.

The rearrangement joins TRBV27 to TRBJ2-7; D unclear. Per germline, CDR1 MNHEY and CDR2 SMNVEV (reference sequence). The CDR3 loop spans 13 amino acids. V was pared by 8 bases and J by 2 bases, with 13 bases between. In DNA form, the CDR3 reads TGTGCCAGCGCGGCCTTGCCCCCCTACGAGCAGTACTTC. Translating it yields CASAALPPYEQYF.

This clone was observed a few times. V usage is TRBV27 and J usage is TRBJ1-2; 9 nucleotides line up with TRBD1. V was pared by 4 bases and J by 7 bases, with 4 bases of the junction left unmatched. CDR1 is MNHEY and CDR2 is SMNVEV in the germline V gene (reference sequence). CDR3 size: 13 residues. The CDR3 sequence: CASSSTGGFGYTF. The CDR3 DNA is TGTGCCAGCAGTTCTACAGGGGGCTTTGGCTACACCTTC.

V gene TRBV6-5 combines with J gene TRBJ1-1; perhaps TRBD1 as D (6 bases). The CDR3 covers 13 residues. CDR1 and CDR2 (germline): MNHEY, SVGAGI. The V end lost 2 bases, the J end lost 8 bases, and 12 bases lay between the germline ends. CDR3 loop: CASSYPVGGEAFF. CDR3 DNA: TGTGCCAGCAGTTACCCCGTAGGGGGAGAAGCTTTCTTT.

V is TRBV10-3 and J is TRBJ1-2, with 10 bases aligning to TRBD1. J was trimmed by 7 bases and V by 6 bases; bases with no gene match: 5. Germline V CDR1 and CDR2: ENHRY, SYGVKD. CDR3 length: 13 amino acids. The CDR3: CAIRGTGDAGYTF. The CDR3 nucleotides are TGTGCCATCAGGGGGACAGGGGATGCTGGCTACACCTTC.

The gene calls are TRBV6-1 and TRBJ1-2, with 8 bases matching TRBD1. The CDR3 runs 16 residues. From germline, CDR1 is MNHNS and CDR2 SASEGT. The junction had 9 bases not matched to a gene; V was cut back by 2 bases and J by 4 bases. The CDR3 loop reads CASSERGPGTGYGYTF. As DNA, the CDR3 is TGTGCCAGCAGTGAACGCGGCCCAGGGACAGGCTATGGCTACACCTTC.

The rearrangement joins TRBV28 to TRBJ1-5; D gene unclear. Trimming took 5 bases from V and 7 from J, leaving 18 bases between them. The CDR3 has 15 amino acids. Germline lookup yields CDR1 MDHEN and CDR2 SYDVKM. CDR3 coding DNA: TGTGCCAGCAGTCTACCGACAACCGAGAACCAGCCCCAGCATTTT. Amino acid sequence: CASSLPTTENQPQHF.

The chain uses TRBV3-1 (or the pseudogene TRBV3-2) and TRBJ1-2; D possibly corresponds to TRBD1 (6 bases). CDR3 length equals 15 residues. Per the germline V gene, CDR1 is LGHDT and CDR2 is YNNKEL (reference sequence). Deletions cut 5 bases from V and 2 bases from J, with 15 bases between. The CDR3 is CASSLAGQRNYGYTF. CDR3 bases: TGTGCCAGCAGCTTAGCCGGACAGCGAAACTATGGCTACACCTTC.

The chain has TRBV6-5 and TRBJ1-5, with D possibly being TRBD1 (6 bases). V was trimmed by 5 bases and J by 0 bases, leaving 11 bases between them. The CDR3 runs 15 residues. Germline CDR1 MNHEY, CDR2 SVGAGI. CDR3 in DNA: TGTGCCAGCAGTCGAGGGGGTAATAGCAATCAGCCCCAGCATTTT. The encoded protein is CASSRGGNSNQPQHF.

This clone appeared a few times. The chain has TRBV7-2 and TRBJ1-1; the D gene is possibly TRBD1 (6 bases). The germline CDR1 and CDR2 sequences are SGHTA and FQGNSA. The V end lost 1 base, the J end lost 2 bases, and 8 bases lay between the germline ends. There are 14 residues in the CDR3. The CDR3: CASSLGTANTEAFF. In DNA form, the CDR3 reads TGTGCCAGCAGCTTAGGGACAGCCAACACTGAAGCTTTCTTT.

This clone was observed once. This chain links TRBV11-2 with TRBJ1-6; D perhaps matches TRBD1 (5 bases). CDR1 is SGHAT and CDR2 is FQNNGV in the germline V gene. The CDR3 length is 15 residues. Trimming removed 5 bases from V and 4 bases from J, with 12 bases in between. CDR3 coding DNA: TGTGCCAGCAGCCCCGGGACTGAGTATAATTCACCCCTCCACTTT. Translated, it gives CASSPGTEYNSPLHF.

This clone has a count of ten or more. V is TRBV5-1 and J is TRBJ1-1; D not resolved. V lost 4 bases and J 9 bases, leaving 19 bases between the germline ends. The CDR3 runs to 14 residues. CDR1 SGHRS and CDR2 YFSETQ come from the germline V gene. CDR3 bases: TGCGCCAGCAGCGACCTGCGGGCAGGCCCCAAAGCTTTCTTT. This codes for CASSDLRAGPKAFF.

The rearrangement uses TRBV28 and TRBJ1-4; 9 nucleotides match TRBD1. Germline values: CDR1 MDHEN, CDR2 SYDVKM. V lost 5 bases and J lost 7; bases outside the gene matches: 5. The CDR3 is made up of 14 amino acids. The CDR3 protein is CASSLQGAREKLFF. In DNA, the CDR3 is TGTGCCAGCAGTCTACAGGGGGCGCGTGAAAAACTGTTTTTT. Complete variable domain (other parts from reference TRBV28 and TRBJ1-4): DVKVTQSSRYLVKRTGEKVFLECVQDMDHENMFWYRQDPGLGLRLIYFSYDVKMKEKGDIPEGYSVSREKKERFSLILESASTNQTSMYLCASSLQGAREKLFFGSGTQLSVL.